A single sample is the source of the 11 T cell receptor beta chains below, sequenced in a study of blood T cells in healthy people across ages. Together with a sample-barcoded 5' primer, a J-beta primer mix was included in a second PCR lasting roughly 6 to 12 cycles. Each CDR3 protein is one row after TCRdb ran MiXCR on the 5' RACE reads. Among about 1.8 million distinct CDR3 sequences, 49% were seen once, and the ten largest hold 2.1%. The sequencing input was blood. The receptors derive from a woman in her 40s in good health.

The chain joins TRBV7-2 to TRBJ2-7; the D is unclear. This CDR3 comprises 12 residues. Trimming removed 5 bases at V and 5 bases at J, with 10 bases between. The germline CDR1 and CDR2 sequences are SGHTA and FQGNSA. The chain's CDR3 is CASSLTPHEQYF. For the CDR3, the DNA is TGTGCCAGCAGCCTGACCCCCCACGAGCAGTACTTC.

The chain uses TRBV6-5 and TRBJ2-7, with D possibly called TRBD1 or TRBD2 (5 bases each). CDR1 is MNHEY, CDR2 SVGAGI, per germline. V dropped 3 bases and J dropped 1 base, with 16 bases sitting between them. The CDR3 loop spans 16 amino acids. The CDR3 nucleotides are TGTGCCAGCAGTTATCGTGGGACGGGGATTTCCTACGAGCAGTACTTC. Translation gives CASSYRGTGISYEQYF.

This clonotype was seen a few times. The rearrangement uses TRBV7-3 and TRBJ2-5; 11 bases agree with TRBD2. V dropped 5 bases and J dropped 4; count of bases not matched to a gene: 9. Germline V gene sequence: CDR1 SGHTA, CDR2 FQGTGA. The CDR3 covers 16 residues. Here the CDR3 DNA reads TGTGCCAGCAGCCTCGGTGCTAGCGGGGGGAGAGAGACCCAGTACTTC. This encodes CASSLGASGGRETQYF.

The chain has TRBV20-1 and TRBJ1-6; a possible D gene is TRBD1 (6 bases). The CDR3 extends over 15 amino acids. Germline values: CDR1 DFQATT, CDR2 SNEGSKA (reference sequence). Trimming pared 6 bases from V and 9 bases from J, leaving 21 bases between. CDR3 sequence reads: CSAAPHRDNRSPLHF. CDR3 nucleotides: TGCAGTGCAGCCCCCCACCGGGACAACCGTTCACCCCTCCACTTT.

The chain joins TRBV5-1 to TRBJ2-1; D could derive from TRBD1 or TRBD2 (5 bases each). The CDR3 extends over 15 amino acids. Between the trimmed V and J ends, which lost 0 bases and 5 bases, there was a span of 12 bases. The germline gives CDR1 SGHRS, CDR2 YFSETQ. In DNA form, the CDR3 reads TGCGCCAGCAGCTTGGAAGGGACCCCGGACAATGAGCAGTTCTTC. It yields the protein CASSLEGTPDNEQFF.

This chain joins TRBV6-6 and TRBJ1-5, with 8 bases identical to TRBD1. The CDR3 loop spans 15 amino acids. V gave up 5 bases and J gave up 4 bases; unmatched junction bases: 7. Looked up from germline, CDR1 is MNHNY and CDR2 is SVGAGI (reference sequence). CDR3 loop: CASSTTQGANQPQHF. CDR3 coding DNA: TGTGCCAGCAGTACAACTCAGGGGGCAAATCAGCCCCAGCATTTT.

The chain carries TRBV7-9 and TRBJ1-3, with D tentatively TRBD1 (5 bases). This CDR3 region has 15 residues. Trimming shortened V by 5 bases and J by 0 bases, and 11 bases separated the two germline ends. Germline CDR1 and CDR2: SEHNR and FQNEAQ (reference sequence). The CDR3 region is CASSPGRISGNTIYF. CDR3 bases: TGTGCCAGCAGCCCGGGACGGATCTCTGGAAACACCATATATTTT.

This clonotype was seen a handful of times. The CDR3 loop reads CSTGTGPNEKLFF. The CDR3 coding sequence is TGCAGCACCGGGACAGGGCCAAATGAAAAACTGTTTTTT. The chain couples TRBV29-1 to TRBJ1-4; 9 bases are shared with TRBD1. J was trimmed by 5 bases and V by 8 bases; bases with no gene match: 6. The CDR3 loop spans 13 amino acids. CDR1 SQVTM and CDR2 ANQGSEA come from the germline V gene.

The genes are TRBV10-3 and TRBJ2-7; 7 bases agree with TRBD1. The J segment lost 3 bases and the V segment lost 0 bases, leaving 5 bases of the junction unmatched. CDR1 is ENHRY and CDR2 is SYGVKD in the germline V gene. The CDR3 totals 15 residues. The chain's CDR3 is CAISESRGRFYEQYF. The CDR3 bases are TGTGCCATCAGTGAGTCAAGGGGGCGCTTCTACGAGCAGTACTTC.

This clonotype was seen only once. This chain uses TRBV5-1 with TRBJ1-4; D possibly corresponds to TRBD1 (6 bases). This CDR3 region has 14 residues. V lost 5 bases and J lost 6, with 14 bases in between. Germline CDR1 and CDR2: SGHRS and YFSETQ. The CDR3 DNA is TGCGCCAGCAGAGGCTCCGGGACATATGAAAAACTGTTTTTT. This gives the protein CASRGSGTYEKLFF. The full variable domain, in which reference TRBV5-1 and TRBJ1-4 provide the parts outside the CDR3, is KAGVTQTPRYLIKTRGQQVTLSCSPISGHRSVSWYQQTPGQGLQFLFEYFSETQRNKGNFPGRFSGRQFSNSRSEMNVSTLELGDSALYLCASRGSGTYEKLFFGSGTQLSVL.

Only one count was recorded for this clonotype. The genes are TRBV29-1 and TRBJ2-1; TRBD2 aligns across 10 bases. CDR3 length equals 12 residues. Per the germline V gene, CDR1 is SQVTM and CDR2 is ANQGSEA. V shed 7 bases and J 8 bases; nucleotides not matched to a gene: 5. The CDR3 loop reads CSAGLAGDEQFF. CDR3 DNA: TGCAGCGCTGGGCTAGCGGGGGATGAGCAGTTCTTC.